The 17 T cell receptor beta chains below all came from one sample that was sequenced in a study of cytotoxic CD8 clonotypes in ibrutinib-treated CLL. The data were produced by immunoSEQ multiplex PCR, yet TCRdb's version contains in-frame clones alone and is incomplete. The sample has over 75,000 clones; 78% are singletons. The sample consisted of PBMCs, taken after 12 months of ibrutinib treatment. The receptors here all came from a human donor with chronic lymphocytic leukemia.

The chain combines TRBV9 with TRBJ2-7; 7 positions match TRBD1. The CDR3 is 15 residues long. Germline values: CDR1 SGDLS, CDR2 YYNGEE. The V gene end was trimmed by 3 bases and the J gene end by 7 bases; junction bases not matched to a gene: 13. CDR3 residues: CASSADSTGSEEQYF. The CDR3 nucleotides are TGTGCCAGCAGCGCCGATTCGACAGGGTCCGAGGAGCAGTACTTC.

This clone has a handful of counts. The chain employs TRBV6-6 and TRBJ2-3; D tentatively reads TRBD1 or TRBD2 (5 bases each). The CDR3 extends over 14 amino acids. V lost 7 bases, J lost 0 bases, and 11 bases lay in between. The germline V gene encodes CDR1 MNHNY and CDR2 SVGAGI (reference sequence). CDR3 in DNA: TGTGCCAGCACCGTGGGACGGAGCACAGATACGCAGTATTTT. Translation gives CASTVGRSTDTQYF.

CDR3 DNA sequence: TGTGCCAGCAGGAAGGGGGCGGGACAGCAGTACACCGGGGAGCTGTTTTTT. Its translation: CASRKGAGQQYTGELFF. The J gene is TRBJ2-2, the V gene TRBV5-5; weak D call: TRBD1 (7 bases). The CDR3 runs to 17 residues. V was clipped by 5 bases and J by 3 bases, with 20 bases between them. CDR1 and CDR2 (germline): SGHKS, YYEKEE (reference sequence).

The rearrangement links TRBV7-9 to TRBJ1-1, with D possibly TRBD1 on 6 matching bases. Trimming removed 5 bases at V and 5 bases at J, with 21 bases between. Germline CDR1 SEHNR, CDR2 FQNEAQ (reference sequence). The length of the CDR3 is 16 residues. CDR3 DNA sequence: TGTGCCAGCAGCCAAGCTGGAACAGGGCCGGGAACTGAAGCTTTCTTT. Protein product: CASSQAGTGPGTEAFF.

A few counts support this clone. The V call is TRBV7-8, the J call TRBJ1-1, with TRBD1 as a possible D gene (6 bases). Germline loops: CDR1 SGHVS, CDR2 FQNEAQ. The CDR3 has 15 residues. V was pared by 2 bases and J by 4 bases, with 14 bases between. Here the CDR3 reads CASSLFGGGGTEAFF. CDR3 nucleotide sequence: TGTGCCAGCAGCTTATTCGGGGGCGGTGGCACTGAAGCTTTCTTT.

This clone was seen once. The genes are TRBV6-6 and TRBJ2-7; perhaps TRBD1 as D (6 bases). The V and J ends lost 6 bases and 1 base respectively, with 13 bases between them. CDR1 and CDR2 from the germline V gene are MNHNY and SVGAGI (reference sequence). The CDR3 is 14 residues long. The CDR3 sequence: CASRSTGSSYEQYF. CDR3 coding DNA: TGTGCCAGCAGGTCCACAGGGAGTTCCTACGAGCAGTACTTC.

V and J are TRBV5-1 and TRBJ1-1; 7 nucleotides line up with TRBD1. After removal of 4 bases from V and 0 bases from J, the junction contained 6 bases not matched to a gene. The CDR3 contains 15 residues. Per germline, CDR1 SGHRS and CDR2 YFSETQ. CDR3 amino acids: CASSTTDRVNTEAFF. CDR3 nucleotide sequence: TGCGCCAGCAGCACAACAGACAGGGTGAACACTGAAGCTTTCTTT. Full variable domain (remainder filled in from reference TRBV5-1 and TRBJ1-1): KAGVTQTPRYLIKTRGQQVTLSCSPISGHRSVSWYQQTPGQGLQFLFEYFSETQRNKGNFPGRFSGRQFSNSRSEMNVSTLELGDSALYLCASSTTDRVNTEAFFGQGTRLTVV.

This clone has a handful of counts. The J gene is TRBJ2-7, the V gene TRBV9; D gene ambiguous. This CDR3 is built from 13 residues. V lost 6 bases to trimming and J lost 1 base, with 11 bases between them. CDR1 SGDLS and CDR2 YYNGEE come from the germline V gene. The CDR3 DNA reads as TGTGCCAGCAAACTCCGGATTTCCTACGAGCAGTACTTC. Protein sequence: CASKLRISYEQYF.

This clone has only one observation. The chain is built from TRBV5-1 and TRBJ2-5; 7 positions match TRBD2. The CDR3 sequence is 14 residues long. V dropped 0 bases and J dropped 5; count of bases not matched to a gene: 4. The germline V gene encodes CDR1 SGHRS and CDR2 YFSETQ. The CDR3 bases are TGCGCCAGCAGCTTGGGAGCGGGGCGGGAGACCCAGTACTTC. Translated, it gives CASSLGAGRETQYF. Complete variable domain (other parts from reference TRBV5-1 and TRBJ2-5): KAGVTQTPRYLIKTRGQQVTLSCSPISGHRSVSWYQQTPGQGLQFLFEYFSETQRNKGNFPGRFSGRQFSNSRSEMNVSTLELGDSALYLCASSLGAGRETQYFGPGTRLLVL.

The chain joins TRBV19 to TRBJ1-2; TRBD1 aligns across 9 bases. CDR1 and CDR2 from the germline V gene are LNHDA and SQIVND (reference sequence). Germline trimming cut 10 bases from V and 6 bases from J; bases unmatched to any gene: 6. The CDR3 is made up of 12 amino acids. The CDR3 DNA is TGTGCCACCACGGGACAGGGCCATGGCTACACCTTC. It specifies CATTGQGHGYTF.

The CDR3 DNA reads TGTGCCAGTAGTAACCGCCGACGGTCGGAGACCCAGTACTTC. This sequence encodes CASSNRRRSETQYF. J is TRBJ2-5 and V is TRBV19; D call uncertain. V was trimmed by 4 bases and J by 5 bases, leaving 14 bases between them. The CDR3 sequence is 14 residues long. The germline CDR1 and CDR2 sequences are LNHDA and SQIVND (reference sequence).

This clone was seen once. This chain connects TRBV9 to TRBJ1-5; TRBD1 might be the D (6 bases). Trimming removed 6 bases at V and 5 bases at J, with 27 bases between. This CDR3 is built from 18 residues. Germline V gives CDR1 SGDLS, CDR2 YYNGEE. The CDR3 here is CASTLGGRARGLYQPQHF. The CDR3 bases are TGTGCCAGCACCCTGGGGGGCAGGGCAAGAGGATTATATCAGCCCCAGCATTTT.

The chain joins TRBV5-1 to TRBJ1-6; TRBD1 might be the D (5 bases). The germline gives CDR1 SGHRS, CDR2 YFSETQ. This CDR3 region has 14 residues. V lost 0 bases to trimming and J lost 10 bases, with 11 bases between them. CDR3 nucleotides: TGCGCCAGCAGCTTGGAAGACAGAGTATCACCCCTCCACTTT. This translates into CASSLEDRVSPLHF. Complete variable domain (other parts from reference TRBV5-1 and TRBJ1-6): KAGVTQTPRYLIKTRGQQVTLSCSPISGHRSVSWYQQTPGQGLQFLFEYFSETQRNKGNFPGRFSGRQFSNSRSEMNVSTLELGDSALYLCASSLEDRVSPLHFGNGTRLTVT.

In its sample, this clone was seen once. The V and J genes are TRBV7-2 and TRBJ2-1; no clear D gene. The CDR3 totals 13 residues. V dropped 2 bases and J dropped 6 bases, with 8 bases sitting between them. The germline CDR1 and CDR2 sequences are SGHTA and FQGNSA. CDR3: CASSLPPSNEQFF. The CDR3 DNA reads TGTGCCAGCAGCTTACCCCCTAGCAATGAGCAGTTCTTC. Supplemented by reference TRBV7-2 and TRBJ2-1, the full variable domain reads GAGVSQSPSNKVTEKGKDVELRCDPISGHTALYWYRQSLGQGLEFLIYFQGNSAPDKSGLPSDRFSAERTGGSVSTLTIQRTQQEDSAVYLCASSLPPSNEQFFGPGTRLTVL.

This clone has just one count. In nucleotides, the CDR3 is TGTGCCAGCAGATCACCGTACTCCTACGAGCAGTACTTC. Protein sequence: CASRSPYSYEQYF. The rearrangement joins TRBV28 to TRBJ2-7, with D uncertain. Germline V gene lookup returns CDR1 MDHEN and CDR2 SYDVKM. V was shortened by 6 bases and J by 0 bases, with 9 bases between the two germline ends. The CDR3 sequence is 13 residues long.

The rearrangement uses TRBV7-9 and TRBJ2-7; 15 bases fit TRBD2. The CDR3 sequence is 15 residues long. Trimming at V came to 4 bases and at J to 4 bases, leaving 2 bases not matched to a gene. The V gene's germline CDR1 is SEHNR and CDR2 FQNEAQ (reference sequence). CDR3 amino acids: CASSSGTSGGYEQYF. The DNA for the CDR3 is TGTGCCAGCAGCTCAGGGACTAGCGGGGGGTACGAGCAGTACTTC. Drawing the rest from reference TRBV7-9 and TRBJ2-7, the complete variable domain is DTGVSQNPRHKITKRGQNVTFRCDPISEHNRLYWYRQTLGQGPEFLTYFQNEAQLEKSRLLSDRFSAERPKGSFSTLEIQRTEQGDSAMYLCASSSGTSGGYEQYFGPGTRLTVT.

This clone appeared a single time. The V and J genes are TRBV19 and TRBJ1-1, with D perhaps TRBD1 (5 bases). The CDR3 contains 12 residues. Germline CDR1 is LNHDA and CDR2 is SQIVND (reference sequence). V was pared by 1 base and J by 11 bases, with 11 bases between. The CDR3 is CASSIGEGRAFF. Written as DNA, the CDR3 is TGTGCCAGTAGTATAGGAGAGGGACGGGCTTTCTTT. Supplemented by reference TRBV19 and TRBJ1-1, the full variable domain reads DGGITQSPKYLFRKEGQNVTLSCEQNLNHDAMYWYRQDPGQGLRLIYYSQIVNDFQKGDIAEGYSVSREKKESFPLTVTSAQKNPTAFYLCASSIGEGRAFFGQGTRLTVV.